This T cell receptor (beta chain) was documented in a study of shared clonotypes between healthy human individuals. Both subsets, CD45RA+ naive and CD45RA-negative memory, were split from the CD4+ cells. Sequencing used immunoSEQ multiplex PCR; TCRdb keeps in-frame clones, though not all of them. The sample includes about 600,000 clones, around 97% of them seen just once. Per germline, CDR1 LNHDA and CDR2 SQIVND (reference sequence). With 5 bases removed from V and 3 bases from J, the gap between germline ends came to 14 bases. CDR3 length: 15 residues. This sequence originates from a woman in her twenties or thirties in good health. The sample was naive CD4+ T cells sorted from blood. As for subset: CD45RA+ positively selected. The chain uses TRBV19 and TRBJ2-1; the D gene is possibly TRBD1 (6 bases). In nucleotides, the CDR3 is TGTGCCAGTAGTGGTCAGGGGCAGGGCTACAATGAGCAGTTCTTC. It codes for CASSGQGQGYNEQFF.